This T cell receptor beta chain was recovered during a study of blood T cell repertoires in COVID-19. Study-level background: The United States, Italy and Spain were the sources of the acute and convalescent COVID-19 samples.

The sample holds one count of this clone. TCRdb keeps only in-frame clones here, not all; method: immunoSEQ multiplex PCR. Here the sample spans approximately 450,000 clones, approximately 90% being singletons. The receptor's source is a woman under 40 with acute or convalescent COVID-19. Material: peripheral blood.

CDR3 amino acids: CATSRDRSSTDTQYF. CDR3 coding DNA: TGTGCCACCAGCAGGGACAGGTCTAGCACAGATACGCAGTATTTT. The V and J genes are TRBV15 and TRBJ2-3, with TRBD1 matching over 7 bases. Per germline, CDR1 LNHNV and CDR2 YYDKDF (reference sequence). This CDR3 is 15 amino acids long. J gave up 0 bases and V 3 bases, and 3 bases lay outside the gene matches.